The clone carrying this T cell receptor beta chain has ten or more counts. CDR3 length equals 16 residues. Deletions cut 5 bases from V and 9 bases from J, with 20 bases between. Per germline, CDR1 MGHRA and CDR2 YSYEKL. The data are from a study of Graves' ophthalmopathy and Graves' hyperthyroidism. None of the included patients had other autoimmune diseases, uncontrolled infections, pregnancy or lactation, as these led to exclusion. The TCR beta CDR3 regions underwent amplification from RNA transcripts. HTBI primers were used in a first-round RT-PCR, which preceded a second-round multiplex PCR. TCRdb reprocessed the multiplex PCR reads with MiXCR, giving one entry per CDR3 protein. Altogether some 170,000 distinct CDR3 sequences are present, roughly two fifths being singletons, with the ten largest covering around 8.9%.

The chain couples TRBV4-1 to TRBJ1-6; possibly TRBD1 for D (5 bases). This receptor was obtained from a man aged 25-40 years with Graves' ophthalmopathy. Sequencing used peripheral blood. The CDR3 DNA sequence: TGCGCCAGCAGCGTGGGACGGTCGAGTCCGCGTTCACCCCTCCACTTT. Its protein is CASSVGRSSPRSPLHF.